Below are 2 T cell receptor beta chains sequenced from a single sample in a study of blood T cell repertoires in COVID-19. The table came from immunoSEQ multiplex PCR; TCRdb's copy has only in-frame clones and leaves some out. The data contain some 150,000 clones, under 90% of them singletons. Material: peripheral blood. The receptors stem from a man aged 55-75 years with acute or convalescent COVID-19.

V is TRBV27 and J is TRBJ1-6, with TRBD1 as a possible D gene (5 bases). The CDR3 runs 17 residues. V was clipped by 6 bases and J by 0 bases, with 15 bases between them. Germline lookup yields CDR1 MNHEY and CDR2 SMNVEV (reference sequence). In nucleotides, the CDR3 is TGTGCCAGCAGCCCGGGACTCACGAGCTCCTATAATTCACCCCTCCACTTT. Translation: CASSPGLTSSYNSPLHF.

The V call is TRBV9, the J call TRBJ2-1; perhaps TRBD2 as D (6 bases). CDR3 length: 14 amino acids. The germline gives CDR1 SGDLS, CDR2 YYNGEE. V was clipped by 7 bases and J by 6 bases, with 17 bases between them. The CDR3 coding sequence is TGTGCCAGCGATAGTAGCGGCGAGAGCAATGAGCAGTTCTTC. Its translation is CASDSSGESNEQFF.